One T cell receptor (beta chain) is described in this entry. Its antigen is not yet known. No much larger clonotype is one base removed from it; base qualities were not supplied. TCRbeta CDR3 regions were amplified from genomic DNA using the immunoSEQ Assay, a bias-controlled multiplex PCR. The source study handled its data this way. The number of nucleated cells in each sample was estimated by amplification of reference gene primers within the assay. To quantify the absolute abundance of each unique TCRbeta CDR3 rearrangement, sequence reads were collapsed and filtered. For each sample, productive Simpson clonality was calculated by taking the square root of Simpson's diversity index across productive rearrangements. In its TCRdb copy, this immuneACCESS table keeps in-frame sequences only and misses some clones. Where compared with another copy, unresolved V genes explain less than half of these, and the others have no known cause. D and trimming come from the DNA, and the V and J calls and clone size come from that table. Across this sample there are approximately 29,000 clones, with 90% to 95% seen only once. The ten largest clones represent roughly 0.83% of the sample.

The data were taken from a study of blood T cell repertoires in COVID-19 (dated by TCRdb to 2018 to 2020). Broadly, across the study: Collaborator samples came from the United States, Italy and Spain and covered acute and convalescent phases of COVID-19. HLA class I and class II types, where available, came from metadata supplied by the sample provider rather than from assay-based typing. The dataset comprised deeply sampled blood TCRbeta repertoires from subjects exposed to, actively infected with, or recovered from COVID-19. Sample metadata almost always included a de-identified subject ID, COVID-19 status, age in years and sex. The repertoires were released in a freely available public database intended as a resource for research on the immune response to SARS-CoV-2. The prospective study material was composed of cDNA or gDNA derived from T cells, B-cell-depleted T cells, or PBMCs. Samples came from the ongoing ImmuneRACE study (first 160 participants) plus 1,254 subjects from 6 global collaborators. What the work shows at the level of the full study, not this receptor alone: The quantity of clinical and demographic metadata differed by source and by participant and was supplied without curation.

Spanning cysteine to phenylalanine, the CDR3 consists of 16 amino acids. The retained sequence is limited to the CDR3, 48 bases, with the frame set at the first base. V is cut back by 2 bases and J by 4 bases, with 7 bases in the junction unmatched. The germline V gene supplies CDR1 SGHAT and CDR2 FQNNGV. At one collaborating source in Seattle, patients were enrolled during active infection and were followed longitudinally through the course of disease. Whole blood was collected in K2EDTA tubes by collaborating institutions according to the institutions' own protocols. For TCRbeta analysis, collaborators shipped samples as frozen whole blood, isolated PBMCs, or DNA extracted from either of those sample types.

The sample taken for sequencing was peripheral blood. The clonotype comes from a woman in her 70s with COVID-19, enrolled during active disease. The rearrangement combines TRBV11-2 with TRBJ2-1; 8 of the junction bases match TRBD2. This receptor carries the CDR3 CASSLSGGQTYNEQFF. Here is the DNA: TGTGCCAGCAGCTTATCGGGAGGGCAAACTTACAATGAGCAGTTCTTC.